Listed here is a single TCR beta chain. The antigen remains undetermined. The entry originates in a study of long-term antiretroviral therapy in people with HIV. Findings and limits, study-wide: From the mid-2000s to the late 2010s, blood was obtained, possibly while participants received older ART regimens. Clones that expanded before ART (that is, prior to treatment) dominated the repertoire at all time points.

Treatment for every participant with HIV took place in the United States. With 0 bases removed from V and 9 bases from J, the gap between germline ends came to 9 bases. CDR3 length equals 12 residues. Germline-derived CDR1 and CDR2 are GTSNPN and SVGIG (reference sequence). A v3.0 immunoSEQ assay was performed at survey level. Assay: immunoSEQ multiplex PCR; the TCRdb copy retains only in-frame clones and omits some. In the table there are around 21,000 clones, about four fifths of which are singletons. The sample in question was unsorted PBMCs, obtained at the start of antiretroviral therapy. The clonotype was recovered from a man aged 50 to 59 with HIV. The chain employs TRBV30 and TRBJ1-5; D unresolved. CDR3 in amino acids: CAWSVIGPPQHF. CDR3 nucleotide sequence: TGTGCCTGGAGTGTGATAGGACCGCCCCAGCATTTT.